Sequencing of this T cell receptor (beta chain) was carried out in a study of cytomegalovirus exposure and HLA in healthy donors. Looked up from germline, CDR1 is LNHDA and CDR2 is SQIVND (reference sequence). CDR3 length: 15 residues. The V end lost 5 bases, the J end lost 6 bases, and 19 bases lay between the germline ends. PCR amplification relied on 60 Vbeta primers (plus 13 Jbeta primers). Here immunoSEQ multiplex PCR was the method, and the copy in TCRdb shows in-frame clones only, minus some. The data hold approximately 140,000 clones, with roughly three quarters observed a single time. The genes are TRBV19 and TRBJ1-2; D is perhaps TRBD1 (6 bases). The source material was PBMCs. The sequence was obtained from a male donor in good health and CMV-seronegative. CDR3 region: CASSSRTDRIDGYTF. As DNA, the CDR3 is TGTGCCAGTAGTTCTCGGACAGATCGGATCGATGGCTACACCTTC.